These 2 T cell receptor beta chains were all obtained from the same sample, sequenced in a study of T cells after yellow fever vaccination. TCRdb re-called the 5' RACE reads with MiXCR, one entry per CDR3 protein. This table holds some 600,000 distinct CDR3 sequences, approximately 16% found once. This specimen consisted of PBMCs, obtained 5 to 6 days after the first yellow fever vaccination. The receptors come from a man between 18 and 35 years old who received the YFV17D yellow fever vaccine.

The sample holds a few counts of this clonotype. The rearrangement joins TRBV6-2 or TRBV6-3 to TRBJ2-1; 8 bases line up with TRBD1. This CDR3 has 12 residues. Germline V gives CDR1 MNHEY, CDR2 SVGEGT. V shed 6 bases, J shed 8 bases, and the junction held 3 bases outside the gene matches. The CDR3: CASRDRADEQFF. DNA of the CDR3: TGTGCCAGCAGGGACAGGGCGGATGAGCAGTTCTTC.

This chain joins TRBV6-2 or TRBV6-3 and TRBJ1-6; D ambiguous. CDR1 and CDR2 from the germline V gene are MNHEY and SVGEGT. The CDR3 length is 16 residues. Trimming took 4 bases from V and 7 from J, leaving 17 bases between them. Here the CDR3 reads CASSWYLPGDNSPLHF. CDR3 nucleotide sequence: TGTGCCAGCAGTTGGTATCTTCCCGGTGACAATTCACCCCTCCACTTT.